This section outlines one T cell receptor beta chain sequence together with its context. Antigen: not known. A read error may account for a junction end that differs from germline. No cell sorting was done before RNA was extracted from the tissue. More than 3 cm separated this lung sample from the edge of the tumor. A modified ARM-PCR protocol with three rounds of nested PCR amplified TCRbeta. TCRdb re-called the multiplex PCR reads with MiXCR, one entry per CDR3 protein. This table holds some 100,000 distinct CDR3 sequences, about 80% found once. The CDR3 is made up of 16 amino acids. From germline, CDR1 is MNHNY and CDR2 SVGAGI (reference sequence). The data were taken from a study of tumor and adjacent non-tumor tissue in lung cancer. For the study at large: Each sample yielded roughly 4.2 million productive TCRbeta reads on average.

Study results and limitations: Significantly higher TCR diversity was found in tumor than normal lung. Normal lung showed higher cumulative top 100 clone frequency than tumor.

The V gene is TRBV6-6, the J gene TRBJ2-3; tentatively, D is TRBD1 (6 bases). The TCR sequence derives from a man aged 55-75 years with small cell lung cancer. The sequencing input was distant non-tumor lung tissue. CDR3 bases: TGTGTCAGCAGTCACCAAACGGGACACTTAACAGATACGCAATATTTT. It yields the protein CVSSHQTGHLTDTQYF.